The 15 T cell receptor beta chains below were found in one sample sequenced in a study of cytomegalovirus exposure and HLA in healthy donors. With 60 Vbeta and 13 Jbeta primers, the PCR was carried out. TCRdb's copy holds only in-frame clones and misses some; the assay was immunoSEQ multiplex PCR. The sample includes some 51,000 clones, 70% to 75% of them seen just once. The sample was PBMCs. These receptors came from a middle-aged man in good health and CMV-seropositive.

V is TRBV21-1 and J is TRBJ1-5. TRBV21-1 is an annotated pseudogene. The CDR3 sequence is 13 residues long. CDR3 region: CARLRGGNQPQHF. In nucleotides, the CDR3 is TGTGCCAGGCTTCGGGGGGGCAATCAGCCCCAGCATTTT.

V and J are TRBV5-6 and TRBJ2-5, with 11 bases identical to TRBD2. The germline V gene encodes CDR1 SGHDT and CDR2 YYEEEE. V was pared by 1 base and J by 6 bases, with 11 bases of the junction left unmatched. The length of the CDR3 is 17 residues. CDR3 protein: CASSLWSSGGNEKTQYF. The CDR3 nucleotides read TGTGCCAGCAGCTTGTGGTCTAGCGGGGGGAATGAAAAGACCCAGTACTTC.

The genes are TRBV4-1 and TRBJ1-2; D call uncertain. V was clipped by 0 bases and J by 0 bases, with 8 bases between them. The germline gives CDR1 MGHRA, CDR2 YSYEKL. This CDR3 is 15 amino acids long. As DNA, the CDR3 is TGCGCCAGCAGCCAAGATCCTTTAGCTAACTATGGCTACACCTTC. It encodes CASSQDPLANYGYTF.

This chain uses TRBV7-9 with TRBJ2-7, with TRBD1 matching over 9 bases. CDR1 and CDR2 (germline): SEHNR, FQNEAQ (reference sequence). There are 14 residues in the CDR3. V shed 3 bases, J shed 6 bases, and the junction held 6 bases outside the gene matches. CDR3 residues: CASSFGTGWSEQYF. CDR3 DNA: TGTGCCAGCAGCTTCGGGACAGGGTGGTCCGAGCAGTACTTC.

V usage is TRBV5-1 and J usage is TRBJ2-1; 12 positions agree with TRBD2. V was clipped by 5 bases and J by 9 bases; unmatched bases: 9. The CDR3 length is 15 residues. Looked up from germline, CDR1 is SGHRS and CDR2 is YFSETQ. This CDR3 is CASRRPSGGASEQFF. The CDR3 DNA follows: TGCGCCAGCAGACGGCCTAGCGGGGGGGCCTCTGAGCAGTTCTTC.

This clone was picked up one time. The CDR3 protein is CASSMGQGPQPQHF. The DNA of the CDR3 is TGTGCCAGTAGTATGGGGCAGGGGCCTCAGCCCCAGCATTTT. The V and J genes are TRBV19 and TRBJ1-5; perhaps TRBD1 as D (6 bases). Between the trimmed V and J ends, which lost 3 bases and 6 bases, there was a span of 12 bases. The CDR3 has 14 amino acids. CDR1 and CDR2 (germline): LNHDA, SQIVND (reference sequence).

V and J are TRBV4-3 and TRBJ2-7, with 8 bases aligning to TRBD2. V was pared by 4 bases and J by 4 bases, with 9 bases of the junction left unmatched. Germline V gene data show CDR1 as LGHNA and CDR2 as YSLEER. The CDR3 covers 15 residues. The CDR3 coding sequence is TGCGCCAGCAGCCCGTCGCGGGGGGTAAATTACGAGCAGTACTTC. It specifies CASSPSRGVNYEQYF.

The J gene is TRBJ2-7, the V gene TRBV6-1; D uncertain. Trimming cost V 6 bases and J 4 bases, with 16 bases left between them. Per germline, CDR1 MNHNS and CDR2 SASEGT. The CDR3 is 14 amino acids. The CDR3 sequence: CASRVSTGTYEQYF. The CDR3 nucleotides read TGTGCCAGCAGAGTTTCGACTGGAACGTACGAGCAGTACTTC.

The chain links TRBV18 to TRBJ1-5; 9 positions match TRBD1. CDR1 is KGHSH and CDR2 is LQKENI in the germline V gene. V was clipped by 3 bases and J by 6 bases; unmatched bases: 3. This CDR3 is built from 14 residues. The CDR3, as DNA: TGTGCCAGCTCACCTAACAGGGGGCCTCAGCCCCAGCATTTT. This encodes CASSPNRGPQPQHF.

J is TRBJ1-2 and V is TRBV29-1; 7 bases match TRBD1. Germline trimming cut 5 bases from V and 7 bases from J; bases unmatched to any gene: 4. CDR1 SQVTM and CDR2 ANQGSEA come from the germline V gene. CDR3 length: 11 amino acids. CDR3 coding DNA: TGCAGCGTTCGAGGGACAGCTGGCTACACCTTC. Protein sequence: CSVRGTAGYTF.

This chain links TRBV11-3 with TRBJ2-3; 9 nucleotides align to TRBD2. Germline CDR1 and CDR2: SGHNT and YENEEA. CDR3 size: 13 residues. The V and J ends lost 5 bases and 5 bases, in that order; junction bases with no gene match: 2. The DNA of the CDR3 is TGTGCCAGCAGCCTTAGCGGGGGAGATACGCAGTATTTT. Translated, it gives CASSLSGGDTQYF. Together with reference TRBV11-3 and TRBJ2-3, the CDR3 gives the full variable domain: EAGVVQSPRYKIIEKKQPVAFWCNPISGHNTLYWYLQNLGQGPELLIRYENEEAVDDSQLPKDRFSAERLKGVDSTLKIQPAELGDSAVYLCASSLSGGDTQYFGPGTRLTVL.

J is TRBJ2-7 and V is TRBV6-5; no clear D. V was cut by 2 bases and J by 4 bases, with 6 bases left in between. The germline V gene encodes CDR1 MNHEY and CDR2 SVGAGI. The CDR3 is 12 amino acids. Written as DNA, the CDR3 is TGTGCCAGCAGTTACAATCCGTACGAGCAGTACTTC. Its translation is CASSYNPYEQYF.

In nucleotides, the CDR3 is TGTGCCAGCAGTGACGCGGGGGGCTACTACAATGAGCAGTTCTTC. Protein sequence: CASSDAGGYYNEQFF. The chain has TRBV6-4 and TRBJ2-1, with TRBD2 matching 8 bases. This CDR3 is 15 amino acids long. CDR1 and CDR2 (germline): MRHNA, SNTAGT. Unmatched junction bases numbered 3, after V lost 2 bases and J lost 3 bases.

This clone was seen a few times. This rearrangement joins TRBV19 to TRBJ1-2, with D perhaps matching TRBD1 (5 bases). Trimming left V 2 bases short and J 0 bases short, with 10 bases between. Per germline, CDR1 LNHDA and CDR2 SQIVND (reference sequence). This CDR3 is built from 15 residues. CDR3 sequence: CASSITGAANYGYTF. In nucleotides, the CDR3 is TGTGCCAGTAGTATAACTGGGGCAGCTAACTATGGCTACACCTTC.

The rearrangement joins TRBV2 to TRBJ1-5; D is undetermined. Trimming removed 7 bases at V and 2 bases at J, with 15 bases between. The CDR3 consists of 15 residues. From germline, CDR1 is SNHLY and CDR2 FYNNEI. CDR3 region: CASMNQALGNQPQHF. The CDR3 DNA sequence: TGTGCCAGCATGAATCAGGCTTTGGGCAATCAGCCCCAGCATTTT.